The clone carrying this T cell receptor beta chain was recorded many times. Its antigen is unknown. The record originates from a study of T cells in Graves' hyperthyroidism and ophthalmopathy. Germline CDR1 MNHEY, CDR2 SVGAGI. The CDR3 runs 17 residues. Unmatched junction bases numbered 17, after V lost 5 bases and J lost 5 bases. What was amplified from RNA transcripts were TCR beta CDR3 regions. Primed by the HTBI set, a first-round RT-PCR was run on the TCR CDR3. Each CDR3 protein is one row after TCRdb ran MiXCR on the multiplex PCR reads. Of a few hundred thousand distinct CDR3 sequences in the sample, roughly 20% were seen once. The authors deemed Graves' hyperthyroidism stable absent ophthalmopathy progression within 18 months. Study results and caveats: Researchers found most expanded thyroid clonotypes above 0.001 in blood as well. It was a median 6.5 months before onset that the model predicted ophthalmopathy.

The receptor comes from a man between 18 and 29 years old with Graves' hyperthyroidism. Sample: blood. The rearrangement uses TRBV6-5 and TRBJ2-5; 7 positions agree with TRBD1. CDR3 protein: CASSTTTANRGRETQYF. The CDR3, as DNA: TGTGCCAGCAGTACGACCACTGCCAACAGGGGACGGGAGACCCAGTACTTC.